The 20 T cell receptor beta chains given below trace back to one sample, sequenced in a study of blood T cells in healthy people across ages. A sample-barcoded 5' primer and a J-beta primer mix were used in a second PCR of about 6 to 11 cycles. TCRdb fed the 5' RACE reads into MiXCR, producing one record per CDR3 protein. The table lists some 1.5 million distinct CDR3 sequences, approximately 30% of them singletons, with 7.7% in the top ten. The specimen was blood. These receptors came from a woman in her 30s in good health.

The rearrangement uses TRBV6-5 and TRBJ1-2, with TRBD1 identical over 9 bases. From germline, CDR1 is MNHEY and CDR2 SVGAGI. The CDR3 consists of 17 residues. Unmatched junction bases numbered 8, after V lost 2 bases and J lost 1 base. CDR3 sequence: CASSYSGTGIINYGYTF. The CDR3, as DNA: TGTGCCAGCAGTTACAGCGGGACAGGGATCATTAACTATGGCTACACCTTC.

The CDR3 DNA follows: TGTGCCAGCAGTTTAAGCGGTCGACAGGTCAATCAGCCCCAGCATTTT. Amino acid sequence: CASSLSGRQVNQPQHF. This chain connects TRBV12-3 or TRBV12-4 to TRBJ1-5; the D gene is possibly TRBD1 (6 bases). Between the trimmed V and J ends, which lost 2 bases and 3 bases, there was a span of 14 bases. This CDR3 has 16 amino acids.

V usage is TRBV29-1 and J usage is TRBJ1-1, with D possibly TRBD1 on 6 matching bases. The length of the CDR3 is 12 residues. Germline CDR1 is SQVTM and CDR2 is ANQGSEA. Trimming cost V 7 bases and J 3 bases, with 12 bases left between them. The CDR3 region is CSGDTLDTEAFF. CDR3 nucleotide sequence: TGCAGCGGGGACACCTTGGACACTGAAGCTTTCTTT.

The genes are TRBV27 and TRBJ1-1; D is unclear. With 3 bases removed from V and 8 bases from J, the gap between germline ends came to 19 bases. The germline CDR1 and CDR2 sequences are MNHEY and SMNVEV (reference sequence). The CDR3 length is 15 residues. CDR3 coding DNA: TGTGCCAGCAGTTTTTCGGCAGTCGGAAACGGGGAAGCTTTCTTT. This codes for CASSFSAVGNGEAFF.

Worth noting for this clonotype: This may stem from a read error, because a much larger clone lies one nucleotide away. The chain is built from TRBV12-3 or TRBV12-4 and TRBJ2-7; D assignment may be TRBD1 or TRBD2 (6 bases each). This CDR3 contains 13 residues. With 3 bases removed from V and 7 bases from J, the gap between germline ends came to 13 bases. Written as DNA, the CDR3 is TGTGCCAGCAGTTTTTCGGGGGCCAATGAGCAGTACTTC. Encoded protein: CASSFSGANEQYF.

This clonotype was recorded a few times. The rearrangement links TRBV18 to TRBJ2-1, with a possible D match to TRBD2 (6 bases). This CDR3 is built from 12 residues. Trimming left V 5 bases short and J 13 bases short, with 15 bases between. Germline CDR1 KGHSH, CDR2 LQKENI. CDR3 sequence: CASSVDGTLQFF. Written as DNA, the CDR3 is TGTGCCAGCTCAGTGGACGGGACTCTTCAGTTCTTC.

The genes are TRBV7-9 and TRBJ1-2, with D maybe TRBD1 (6 bases). Germline CDR1 is SEHNR and CDR2 is FQNEAQ (reference sequence). The CDR3 has 14 amino acids. Between the trimmed V and J ends, which lost 5 bases and 8 bases, there was a span of 18 bases. In nucleotides, the CDR3 is TGTGCCAGCAGCCCACAGGGTACCATCGGGGGCTACACCTTC. Translating it yields CASSPQGTIGGYTF.

This chain joins TRBV20-1 and TRBJ1-2; no clear D. CDR1 DFQATT and CDR2 SNEGSKA come from the germline V gene (reference sequence). This CDR3 is built from 14 residues. The V gene lost 5 bases and the J gene lost 8 bases, with 21 bases spanning the gap. CDR3 sequence reads: CSAHLRGRPEGYTF. CDR3 sequence (DNA): TGCAGTGCTCACCTTCGAGGCCGGCCCGAGGGCTACACCTTC.

In regard to this clonotype: Given a much more abundant clone one base away, this may be a read error. The chain joins TRBV29-1 to TRBJ1-2; a possible D gene is TRBD1 (5 bases). V lost 7 bases and J lost 7, with 16 bases in between. The CDR3 is made up of 12 amino acids. Germline V gene lookup returns CDR1 SQVTM and CDR2 ANQGSEA. In DNA form, the CDR3 reads TGCAGCGCCGAATGGGGTAGGGGTGGCTACACCTTC. Amino acid sequence: CSAEWGRGGYTF.

This clonotype was detected ten times or more. The chain has TRBV12-3 or TRBV12-4 and TRBJ2-7, with D perhaps TRBD1 (6 bases). The CDR3 is 12 residues long. V lost 3 bases and J lost 6, with 9 bases in between. The CDR3 DNA reads as TGTGCCAGCAGTTTCACAGGGAGCGAGCAGTACTTC. Its translation: CASSFTGSEQYF.

The genes are TRBV10-3 and TRBJ2-7; D not resolved. V was pared by 3 bases and J by 6 bases, with 6 bases between. The CDR3 consists of 11 residues. Germline V gene sequence: CDR1 ENHRY, CDR2 SYGVKD. The CDR3: CAISELCEQYF. Here the CDR3 DNA reads TGTGCCATCAGTGAATTATGCGAGCAGTACTTC.

This clonotype was seen more than once but under ten times. The rearrangement links TRBV5-1 to TRBJ2-6; D remains ambiguous. Trimming cost V 3 bases and J 2 bases, with 9 bases left between them. The CDR3 is 15 residues long. Germline V gene sequence: CDR1 SGHRS, CDR2 YFSETQ. The DNA for the CDR3 is TGCGCCAGCAGCTACCCAACGACTGGGGCCAACGTCCTGACTTTC. Protein sequence: CASSYPTTGANVLTF.

This sequence joins TRBV19 and TRBJ1-2; no clear D gene. V dropped 7 bases and J dropped 5 bases, with 11 bases sitting between them. CDR1 is LNHDA and CDR2 is SQIVND in the germline V gene (reference sequence). The CDR3 loop spans 12 amino acids. Here the CDR3 DNA reads TGTGCCAGTAACTCGAATCGTTATGGCTACACCTTC. It translates to CASNSNRYGYTF. Full variable domain (outside the CDR3, taken from reference TRBV19 and TRBJ1-2): DGGITQSPKYLFRKEGQNVTLSCEQNLNHDAMYWYRQDPGQGLRLIYYSQIVNDFQKGDIAEGYSVSREKKESFPLTVTSAQKNPTAFYLCASNSNRYGYTFGSGTRLTVV.

This chain joins TRBV15 and TRBJ1-5; 7 bases agree with TRBD1. This CDR3 is built from 14 residues. CDR1 is LNHNV, CDR2 YYDKDF, per germline (reference sequence). J gave up 5 bases and V 5 bases, and 6 bases lay outside the gene matches. DNA of the CDR3: TGTGCCACCAGCTTAGGACAGGAGGATCAGCCCCAGCATTTT. Translation: CATSLGQEDQPQHF.

The chain uses TRBV4-1 and TRBJ1-2; D perhaps matches TRBD1 (5 bases). CDR3 length: 15 amino acids. Germline V gene lookup returns CDR1 MGHRA and CDR2 YSYEKL. Trimming stripped 6 bases from V and 2 bases from J, with 16 bases between. CDR3 protein: CASRAGPSVNYGYTF. The CDR3 nucleotides are TGCGCCAGCAGGGCGGGGCCCTCAGTGAACTATGGCTACACCTTC.

This clonotype has only a few counts. V and J are TRBV5-1 and TRBJ1-2; the D gene is possibly TRBD1 (5 bases). The germline V gene encodes CDR1 SGHRS and CDR2 YFSETQ. The ends were cut back, 4 bases at V and 8 bases at J, with 18 bases in the middle. The CDR3 loop spans 14 amino acids. CDR3 DNA: TGCGCCAGCAGCCCGGCTTATGGGGCCCTGGGCTACACCTTC. It specifies CASSPAYGALGYTF.

The chain combines TRBV20-1 with TRBJ2-7; TRBD2 matches at 7 bases. Per the germline V gene, CDR1 is DFQATT and CDR2 is SNEGSKA (reference sequence). The J segment lost 0 bases and the V segment lost 3 bases, leaving 8 bases of the junction unmatched. The CDR3 covers 15 residues. CDR3 coding DNA: TGCAGTGCTAGGACACTAGCGCAGCCCTCCTACGAGCAGTACTTC. Its protein is CSARTLAQPSYEQYF.

The sample holds one count of this clonotype. CDR3 in DNA: TGTGCCAGCAGTTCGTTCAGGGGGGGCGAGCAGTACTTC. It codes for CASSSFRGGEQYF. The V gene is TRBV12-3 or TRBV12-4, the J gene TRBJ2-4; TRBD1 or TRBD2 may be the D gene (7 bases each). The J call may be incorrect, as the DNA end agrees better with TRBJ2-7. The CDR3 loop spans 13 amino acids.

This clonotype came up a few times. The rearrangement uses TRBV18 and TRBJ2-7, with a weak D call TRBD2 (5 bases). The CDR3 is made up of 14 amino acids. V lost 5 bases and J 2 bases, leaving 13 bases between the germline ends. The germline CDR1 and CDR2 sequences are KGHSH and LQKENI. CDR3 in DNA: TGTGCCAGCTCAGAGTTCGCGGGTCCCTACGAGCAGTACTTC. Its translation is CASSEFAGPYEQYF.

The gene calls are TRBV20-1 and TRBJ1-5; TRBD1 matches at 7 bases. The CDR3 has 14 residues. Germline CDR1 reads DFQATT; CDR2 reads SNEGSKA (reference sequence). V was pared by 0 bases and J by 2 bases, with 1 base of the junction left unmatched. The CDR3 region has the DNA TGCAGTGCTAGAGAAGGACAGGGCAATCAGCCCCAGCATTTT. It translates to CSAREGQGNQPQHF.